This T cell receptor beta chain appears in the sequencing data of a study of blood T cell repertoires in COVID-19. Libraries were prepared by immunoSEQ multiplex PCR; TCRdb keeps only in-frame clonotypes and omits some of them. The profile covers over 150,000 clones, with 80% to 85% appearing a single time and roughly a tenth taken by the ten largest. The CDR3 loop spans 13 amino acids. Trimming removed 3 bases at V and 4 bases at J, with 9 bases between. Germline CDR1 SGHDN, CDR2 FVKESK. This receptor was obtained from a man between 65 and 79 years old with active or convalescent COVID-19. The chain uses TRBV14 and TRBJ1-2; D is possibly TRBD1 (6 bases). Sequencing used peripheral blood. The CDR3 DNA reads TGTGCCAGCAGCCATGGGGACACCTATGGCTACACCTTC. It codes for CASSHGDTYGYTF.